Sequencing of this TCR beta chain was carried out in a study of blood T cell repertoires in COVID-19. Overall study context: Italy, Spain and the United States were the sources of the convalescent and acute COVID-19 samples. Sample material is recorded as cDNA or gDNA derived from T cells, B-cell-depleted T cells, or PBMCs.

As handled by the study authors: How many nucleated cells were present was estimated from reference gene primer amplification. Clones were read by immunoSEQ multiplex PCR, and TCRdb kept only the in-frame ones, dropping some. V, J and clone size derive from that table, while D and trimming were established from the DNA sequence. The sample has over 200,000 clones, about four fifths seen once; the top ten hold approximately 6%. V was shortened by 9 bases and J by 0 bases, with 14 bases between the two germline ends. The CDR3 has 15 residues. The germline V gene has CDR1 SNHLY and CDR2 FYNNEI. This receptor was obtained from a man older than 75 with acute or convalescent COVID-19. The rearrangement links TRBV2 to TRBJ2-2, with D unresolved. Source material: peripheral blood. CDR3 protein: CASTRSPSNTGELFF. DNA for the CDR3: TGTGCCAGTACGAGGAGCCCTTCGAACACCGGGGAGCTGTTTTTT. Complete variable domain (other parts from reference TRBV2 and TRBJ2-2): EPEVTQTPSHQVTQMGQEVILRCVPISNHLYFYWYRQILGQKVEFLVSFYNNEISEKSEIFDDQFSVERPDGSNFTLKIRSTKLEDSAMYFCASTRSPSNTGELFFGEGSRLTVL.